A selection of T cell receptor delta chains follows, all from one sample in a study of gamma-delta chains in newborns, infants, children. TCRdb reanalysed the reads with CATT. Among 8,500 to 10,000 delta-chain clones listed, approximately 22% were seen once. Sequenced material: blood. These receptors all come from a child who was a newborn, infant or young child, either healthy, febrile or measles-vaccinated (not recorded which). The CDR3 runs from the conserved cysteine through the conserved F or W. D genes are given only for firm matches. Rows may omit the clone size; those that give it use once, few, many or a size class.

clone_size j_call cdr3_length d_call v_call cdr3_aa cdr3_nt
. TRDJ2 21 TRDD3 TRAV29/DV5 CAASLLRDGGYALCLTAQLFF TGTGCAGCAAGCCTACTACGGGATGGGGGATACGCTTTATGTTTGACAGCACAACTCTTCTTT
. TRDJ1 16 TRDD3 TRDV2 CACDTVFPGDTRELIF TGTGCCTGTGACACCGTTTTCCCCGGGGATACGCGAGAACTCATCTTT
few TRDJ1 17 TRDD3 TRDV2 CACVALGDPRDTDKLIF TGTGCCTGTGTCGCACTGGGGGACCCTAGGGACACCGATAAACTCATCTTT
few TRDJ1 15 TRDD3 TRDV2 CACDTLGVNTDKLIF TGTGCCTGTGACACTCTGGGGGTCAACACCGATAAACTCATCTTT
few TRDJ3 22 TRDD3 TRDV2 CACDTGGLGDTSSSWDTRQMFF TGTGCCTGTGACACCGGGGGACTGGGGGATACTTCGAGCTCCTGGGACACCCGACAGATGTTTTTC
few TRDJ1 18 . TRDV2 CACDTLQERGSHTDKLIF TGTGCCTGTGACACCCTCCAAGAGAGGGGGAGTCACACCGATAAACTCATCTTT
. TRDJ1 16 TRDD3 TRDV2 CACDSLGDTEPDKLIF TGTGCCTGTGATTCACTGGGGGATACTGAGCCCGATAAACTCATCTTT
few TRDJ1 20 TRDD3 TRDV2 CACDTLPNEGLLGETDKLIF TGTGCCTGTGACACCCTTCCTAATGAGGGATTACTGGGGGAAACCGATAAACTCATCTTT
. TRDJ1 20 TRDD3 TRDV2 CACDGLLVGDMTSNTDTLIF TGTGCCTGTGACGGCCTACTGGTGGGGGATATGACGTCCAACACCGATACACTCATCTTT
. TRDJ1 14 TRDD3 TRDV2 CACDEWGIGDRLIF TGTGCCTGTGACGAGTGGGGGATTGGCGATAGACTCATCTTT
. TRDJ1 14 TRDD3 TRDV2 CACDTVLGDTSMIF TGTGCCTGTGACACCGTACTGGGGGATACCTCCATGATCTTT
few TRDJ1 18 . TRDV2 CACDTVGGSESSTDKLIF TGTGCCTGTGACACCGTGGGTGGCTCGGAAAGTAGCACCGATAAACTCATCTTT
few TRDJ1 15 TRDD3 TRDV2 CACDPLPRSGGWLIF TGTGCCTGTGACCCCCTCCCCAGGTCTGGGGGATGGCTCATCTTT
medium-sized TRDJ1 18 TRDD3 TRDV2 CACDTLDRIWGYTDKLIF TGTGCCTGTGACACCCTTGATCGGATCTGGGGGTACACCGATAAACTCATCTTT
. TRDJ1 18 TRDD3 TRDV2 CACDSVTVLGDIGGKLIF TGTGCCTGTGACTCCGTAACGGTACTGGGGGATATCGGGGGTAAACTCATCTTT
. TRDJ1 15 . TRDV2 CACDTVGVYTDKLIF TGTGCCTGTGACACCGTAGGGGTGTACACCGATAAACTCATCTTT
few TRDJ1 22 TRDD3 TRDV2 CACDSVWTGGYTHSLNTDKLIF TGTGCCTGTGACTCCGTGTGGACTGGGGGATACACCCATTCCCTGAACACCGATAAACTCATCTTT
few TRDJ1 19 TRDD3 TRDV2 CACDPLPTRTGGYTDKLIF TGTGCCTGTGACCCTCTTCCAACAAGGACTGGGGGATACACCGATAAACTCATCTTT
. TRDJ1 22 . TRAV29/DV5 CSVLLCSKHWGIPSKYTDKLIF .
. TRDJ1 19 TRDD3 TRDV2 CACDKLLGDTRRTTDKLIF TGTGCCTGTGACAAATTACTGGGGGATACGCGACGGACCACCGATAAACTCATCTTT
. TRDJ1 17 TRDD3 TRDV2 CARDSLGDGANTDKLIF TGTGCCCGTGACTCGCTGGGGGACGGCGCCAACACCGATAAACTCATCTTT
. TRDJ1 16 . TRDV2 CACDTLESPNTDKLIF TGTGCCTGTGACACTTTGGAGTCTCCAAACACCGATAAACTCATCTTT
few TRDJ1 19 . TRDV2 CACDTLVRRGEHVADKLIF TGTGCCTGTGACACCTTGGTACGCCGTGGGGAACACGTGGCCGATAAACTCATCTTT
medium-sized TRDJ1 15 . TRDV2 CACDMMADYTDKLIF TGTGCCTGTGACATGATGGCGGACTACACCGATAAACTCATCTTT
. TRDJ1 16 . TRDV2 CACDTVQEVNTDKLIF TGTGCCTGTGACACCGTCCAGGAAGTTAACACCGATAAACTCATCTTT
. TRDJ1 22 TRDD3 TRDV1 CALGELRSYTYWGTKLPDKLIF TGTGCTCTTGGGGAACTTAGGTCCTACACCTACTGGGGGACCAAACTCCCCGATAAACTCATCTTT
. TRDJ1 21 . TRDV2 CACDTLEGGMTVGANTDKLIF TGTGCCTGTGACACCCTAGAGGGGGGTATGACGGTGGGGGCCAACACCGATAAACTCATCTTT
. TRDJ1 18 TRDD3 TRDV2 CACDTITGGYSDTDKLIF TGTGCCTGTGACACCATTACTGGGGGATACAGTGACACCGATAAACTCATCTTT
few TRDJ3 22 TRDD3 TRDV2 CACDPILGDPRRRSWDTRQMFF TGTGCCTGTGACCCCATACTGGGGGATCCGAGAAGGAGGTCCTGGGACACCCGACAGATGTTTTTC
. TRDJ1 20 . TRDV1 CALGEPCSYKLGAYCGELIF TGTGCTCTTGGGGAACCCTGTTCCTACAAGCTGGGGGCCTACTGCGGGGAACTCATCTTT
. TRDJ1 14 . TRDV2 CACDAMGIYDKLIF TGTGCCTGTGACGCAATGGGGATCTACGATAAACTCATCTTT
. TRDJ1 21 . TRDV2 CACDTAAGEYDGLKYTDKLIF TGTGCCTGTGACACCGCTGCTGGGGAATACGACGGTTTGAAGTACACCGATAAACTCATCTTT
once TRDJ4 14 TRDD3 TRDV2 CACDSLGDTRPLIF TGTGCCTGTGACTCGCTGGGGGATACCAGACCCCTGATCTTT
. TRDJ1 23 TRDD3 TRDV1 CALGELPPKVLGDTMWNTDKLIF TGTGCTCTTGGGGAACTCCCACCGAAAGTTTTGGGGGATACTATGTGGAACACCGATAAACTCATCTTT
large TRDJ1 16 TRDD3 TRDV2 CACDAVLGELNDKLIF TGTGCCTGTGACGCTGTACTGGGGGAATTGAACGATAAACTCATCTTT
few TRDJ1 22 TRDD3 TRDV1 CALGELRPFLVLGDTHTDKLIF TGTGCTCTTGGGGAACTCCGTCCTTTCCTCGTACTGGGGGATACTCACACCGATAAACTCATCTTT
medium-sized TRDJ1 20 TRDD2 TRAV29/DV5 CAASEGVPSYVSGSTDKLIF TGTGCAGCAAGCGAAGGGGTTCCTTCCTACGTCTCAGGATCAACCGATAAACTCATCTTT
few TRDJ1 17 TRDD3 TRDV2 CACDTLTGGLYTDKLIF TGTGCCTGTGACACTCTTACTGGGGGATTGTACACCGATAAACTCATCTTT
. TRDJ1 16 TRDD3 TRDV2 CACDSVGDTRTDKLIF TGTGCCTGTGACTCGGTGGGGGATACGCGAACCGATAAACTCATCTTT
. TRDJ3 18 TRDD3 TRDV2 CACERLGDQTWDTRQMFF TGTGCCTGTGAAAGACTGGGGGACCAGACCTGGGACACCCGACAGATGTTTTTC
. TRDJ1 14 . TRDV2 CACDPLGDTDKLIF TGTGCCTGTGACCCCTTGGGGGACACCGATAAACTCATCTTT
. TRDJ1 18 TRDD3 TRDV2 CACGTWRGDTSSTDKLIF TGTGCCTGTGGCACCTGGAGGGGGGATACGAGTAGCACCGATAAACTCATCTTC
. TRDJ1 15 . TRDV2 CACDEFRRGTDKLIF TGTGCCTGTGACGAGTTCAGGCGGGGCACCGATAAACTCATCTTT
. TRDJ1 14 . TRDV2 CACDTERRIDKLIF TGTGCCTGTGACACCGAAAGGCGAATCGATAAACTCATCTTT
. TRDJ1 16 . TRDV1 CALGEPNRVPRLKLIF TGTGCTCTTGGGGAACCAAATCGGGTTCCTAGGCTAAAACTCATCTTT
. TRDJ1 15 . TRDV2 CACDTVGSHADKLIF TGTGCCTGTGACACGGTGGGGTCTCACGCCGATAAACTCATCTTT
few TRDJ3 19 TRDD3 TRDV2 CACDPVLGDNGWDTRQMFF TGTGCCTGTGACCCGGTACTGGGGGATAATGGCTGGGACACCCGACAGATGTTTTTC
. TRDJ1 23 TRDD3 TRDV2 CACDTLDSTGGYSWRGNTDKLIF TGTGCCTGTGACACCTTGGACAGTACTGGGGGATATTCGTGGAGGGGAAACACCGATAAACTCATCTTT
. TRDJ3 21 TRDD3 TRDV2 CACDTTGAGGYADWDTRQMFF TGTGCCTGTGACACTACTGGCGCTGGGGGATACGCTGACTGGGACACCCGACAGATGTTTTTC
medium-sized TRDJ1 24 TRDD3 TRDV2 CACDTVGPNTGGYAVTTYTDKLIF TGTGCCTGTGACACCGTAGGACCTAATACTGGGGGATACGCCGTAACTACTTACACCGATAAACTCATCTTT
. TRDJ3 17 . TRDV2 CACAVAQGSWDTRQMFF TGTGCCTGTGCAGTAGCCCAAGGCTCCTGGGACACCCGACAGATGTTTTTC
few TRDJ1 20 . TRDV1 CALGAPGLFRTTWVTDKLIF TGTGCTCTTGGGGCCCCGGGACTCTTCCGTACGACCTGGGTCACCGATAAACTCATCTTT